The entry below describes one T cell receptor (beta chain). The entry originates in a study of blood T cell repertoires in COVID-19. On the study more broadly: Specimens from acute and convalescent COVID-19 originated in the United States, Italy and Spain.

Germline V gene data show CDR1 as LGHDT and CDR2 as YNNKEL (reference sequence). V was shortened by 6 bases and J by 1 base, with 21 bases between the two germline ends. This CDR3 has 17 amino acids. The repertoire was sequenced with immunoSEQ multiplex PCR; TCRdb's copy has only in-frame clones and lacks some. In the table there are fewer than 300,000 clones, roughly 77% of which are singletons. The receptor's source is an elderly woman with acute or convalescent COVID-19. Sequencing was done on a sample of peripheral blood. J is TRBJ2-5 and V is TRBV3-1 (or the pseudogene TRBV3-2); D perhaps matches TRBD1 (5 bases). CDR3 DNA: TGTGCCAGCAGTCCCCCGTATAGGGGCCCTATCCAAGAGACCCAGTACTTC. It translates to CASSPPYRGPIQETQYF.